Following are 19 T cell receptor beta chains from one sample sequenced in a study of cytomegalovirus exposure and HLA in healthy donors. Amplification used 60 Vbeta primers and 13 Jbeta primers. Assay: immunoSEQ multiplex PCR; the TCRdb copy retains only in-frame clones and omits some. Seen here are 200,000 to 250,000 clones, roughly 80% observed once, and the top ten hold 2.9%. Sample: PBMCs. The receptor source for this set is a man aged 30 to 45 in good health and CMV-seronegative.

The rearrangement uses TRBV6-1 and TRBJ2-2, with D possibly matching TRBD2 (5 bases). The CDR3 has 15 amino acids. V was clipped by 4 bases and J by 2 bases, with 11 bases between them. Per the germline V gene, CDR1 is MNHNS and CDR2 is SASEGT. The CDR3 DNA follows: TGTGCCAGCAGTGCGGACGGACTTAACACCGGGGAGCTGTTTTTT. Translation: CASSADGLNTGELFF.

The gene calls are TRBV28 and TRBJ2-7, with 7 bases matching TRBD1. The CDR3 consists of 14 residues. The V segment lost 3 bases and the J segment 3 bases; nucleotides outside the gene matches: 5. CDR1 MDHEN and CDR2 SYDVKM come from the germline V gene. The CDR3 loop is CASSFDRVVYEQYF. CDR3 nucleotide sequence: TGTGCCAGCAGTTTTGACAGGGTGGTCTACGAGCAGTACTTC.

This chain links TRBV21-1 with TRBJ2-7; the table's TRBD1 call for D was not verified on the DNA. TRBV21-1 is shown as a pseudogene. This CDR3 contains 15 residues. CDR3 sequence (DNA): TGTGCCACCGCGACAGGTTTGGGGATGTCCTACGAGCAGTACTTC. Its translation: CATATGLGMSYEQYF.

The chain carries TRBV7-3 and TRBJ2-5, with 9 bases identical to TRBD2. Germline CDR1 is SGHTA and CDR2 is FQGTGA. With V trimmed by 1 base and J by 4 bases, 7 bases remained unmatched. CDR3 length: 16 residues. Here the CDR3 reads CASSLSGGAMGETQYF. The CDR3 DNA is TGTGCCAGCAGCTTAAGCGGGGGGGCCATGGGAGAGACCCAGTACTTC.

V gene TRBV11-2 combines with J gene TRBJ1-1, with D hard to call. V lost 2 bases and J lost 6, with 13 bases in between. The CDR3 sequence is 14 residues long. CDR1 is SGHAT and CDR2 is FQNNGV in the germline V gene. CDR3 DNA sequence: TGTGCCAGCAGCTTAAAGGGCGGGCCTCCTGAAGCTTTCTTT. It encodes CASSLKGGPPEAFF.

V is TRBV28 and J is TRBJ1-1; TRBD1 matches 11 bases. Germline V CDR1 and CDR2: MDHEN, SYDVKM. This CDR3 spans 14 amino acids. V was clipped by 6 bases and J by 7 bases; unmatched bases: 7. The chain's CDR3 is CASSLDRGRVEAFF. As DNA, the CDR3 is TGTGCCAGCAGCCTGGACAGGGGGCGCGTTGAAGCTTTCTTT.

The chain joins TRBV11-2 to TRBJ2-7; TRBD2 aligns across 11 bases. The CDR3 totals 14 residues. Unmatched junction bases numbered 10, after V lost 5 bases and J lost 10 bases. Looked up from germline, CDR1 is SGHAT and CDR2 is FQNNGV. The CDR3 DNA reads TGTGCCAGCAGCGGTCCTGCGCTAGCGGGGGGTCAGTACTTC. It is translated as CASSGPALAGGQYF.

This chain links TRBV28 with TRBJ1-5; weak D call: TRBD1 (6 bases). The V and J ends lost 2 bases and 5 bases respectively, with 10 bases between them. The CDR3 sequence is 14 residues long. Germline V gives CDR1 MDHEN, CDR2 SYDVKM. The CDR3: CASSLNRADQPQHF. The CDR3 DNA is TGTGCCAGCAGTTTAAACAGGGCGGATCAGCCCCAGCATTTT.

The gene calls are TRBV6-1 and TRBJ1-6; 10 nucleotides agree with TRBD1. The CDR3 spans 15 residues. CDR1 is MNHNS and CDR2 is SASEGT in the germline V gene. Unmatched junction bases numbered 4, after V lost 1 base and J lost 10 bases. The CDR3 coding sequence is TGTGCCAGCAGTGAAGGGACAGGGGGACGCTCACCCCTCCACTTT. As protein: CASSEGTGGRSPLHF.

The chain employs TRBV5-6 and TRBJ2-1; 7 bases are shared with TRBD1. Germline V gene sequence: CDR1 SGHDT, CDR2 YYEEEE. The CDR3 runs 19 residues. Trimming cost V 1 base and J 0 bases; bases outside gene matches: 13. CDR3 coding DNA: TGTGCCAGCAGCTTGAGTTGGGACAGCGAAACTTCCTCCTACAATGAGCAGTTCTTC. It translates to CASSLSWDSETSSYNEQFF.

The CDR3 loop is CASSYSRGLGTDTQYF. In DNA, the CDR3 is TGTGCCAGCAGTTACTCGCGGGGTCTTGGGACAGATACGCAGTATTTT. The chain recombines TRBV6-5 with TRBJ2-3; D is perhaps TRBD2 (6 bases). The germline V and J ends were trimmed by 0 bases and 3 bases, with 13 bases remaining between them. This CDR3 region has 16 residues. Germline V gene sequence: CDR1 MNHEY, CDR2 SVGAGI.

This chain links TRBV19 with TRBJ2-5, with 8 nucleotides matching TRBD2. V gave up 2 bases and J gave up 5 bases; unmatched junction bases: 10. The CDR3 consists of 16 residues. Per germline, CDR1 LNHDA and CDR2 SQIVND (reference sequence). This chain's CDR3 is CASSIIRGSGVETQYF. The CDR3 region has the DNA TGTGCCAGTAGTATAATTCGGGGTAGCGGGGTGGAGACCCAGTACTTC.

The gene calls are TRBV7-2 and TRBJ2-5; TRBD2 is a possible D gene (5 bases). Germline values: CDR1 SGHTA, CDR2 FQGNSA. V dropped 5 bases and J dropped 5 bases, with 15 bases sitting between them. The CDR3 contains 14 residues. The CDR3 reads CASSQPGDRETQYF. Here the CDR3 DNA reads TGTGCCAGCAGCCAGCCCGGGGATCGGGAGACCCAGTACTTC.

The gene calls are TRBV23-1 and TRBJ2-7; 8 bases line up with TRBD2. TRBV23-1 belongs to the ORF category, with a function that is uncertain. The length of the CDR3 is 15 residues. J gave up 6 bases and V 0 bases, and 7 bases lay outside the gene matches. DNA for the CDR3: TGCGCCAGCAGTCAATCGTCGGGGGGGAATCTCGAGCAGTACTTC. Translated: CASSQSSGGNLEQYF.

V gene TRBV28 combines with J gene TRBJ1-5; TRBD1 might be the D (5 bases). Trimming pared 6 bases from V and 6 bases from J, leaving 18 bases between. CDR3 size: 15 residues. Germline CDR1 is MDHEN and CDR2 is SYDVKM. CDR3 bases: TGTGCCAGCAGACCACCCGGGGGTCATGGTCAGCCCCAGCATTTT. This encodes CASRPPGGHGQPQHF. Variable domain in full (rest from reference TRBV28 and TRBJ1-5): DVKVTQSSRYLVKRTGEKVFLECVQDMDHENMFWYRQDPGLGLRLIYFSYDVKMKEKGDIPEGYSVSREKKERFSLILESASTNQTSMYLCASRPPGGHGQPQHFGDGTRLSIL.

The CDR3 bases are TGTGCCAGCAGCTTATCCCGGGGTACGGGCTACAATGAGCAGTTCTTC. Protein product: CASSLSRGTGYNEQFF. This chain links TRBV7-8 with TRBJ2-1; D possibly corresponds to TRBD2 (5 bases). CDR1 and CDR2 (germline): SGHVS, FQNEAQ. The CDR3 totals 16 residues. V was clipped by 2 bases and J by 3 bases, with 14 bases between them.

The V gene is TRBV6-6, the J gene TRBJ1-2, with a possible D match to TRBD1 (5 bases). The CDR3 has 14 amino acids. Germline V gives CDR1 MNHNY, CDR2 SVGAGI (reference sequence). V shed 4 bases and J shed 6 bases, with 15 bases lying between them. CDR3 in amino acids: CASSSTAQNHGYTF. DNA of the CDR3: TGTGCCAGCAGTTCGACAGCCCAGAATCATGGCTACACCTTC.

The chain has TRBV10-2 and TRBJ2-1; D unclear. V gave up 4 bases and J gave up 5 bases, with 15 bases separating them. Germline CDR1 is WSHSY and CDR2 is SAAADI. CDR3 size: 15 residues. CDR3 amino acids: CASSGGRLGNNEQFF. The CDR3, as DNA: TGCGCCAGCAGTGGAGGAAGATTAGGTAACAATGAGCAGTTCTTC.

The V call is TRBV7-3, the J call TRBJ2-2; tentatively, D is TRBD1 (7 bases). This CDR3 spans 14 amino acids. Trimming stripped 2 bases from V and 6 bases from J, with 10 bases between. CDR1 is SGHTA and CDR2 is FQGTGA in the germline V gene. This CDR3 is CASSLQGGPGELFF. CDR3 DNA: TGTGCCAGCAGCTTACAGGGGGGCCCCGGGGAGCTGTTTTTT.